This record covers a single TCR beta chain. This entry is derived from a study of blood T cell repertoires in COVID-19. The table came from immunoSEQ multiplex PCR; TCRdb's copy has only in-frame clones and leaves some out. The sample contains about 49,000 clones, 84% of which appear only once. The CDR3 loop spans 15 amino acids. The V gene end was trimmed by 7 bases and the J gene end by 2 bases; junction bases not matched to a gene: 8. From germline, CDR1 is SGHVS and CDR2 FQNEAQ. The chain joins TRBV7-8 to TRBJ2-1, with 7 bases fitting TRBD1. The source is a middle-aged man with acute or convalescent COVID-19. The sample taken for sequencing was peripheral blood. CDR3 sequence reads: CASTAGTETYNEQFF. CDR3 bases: TGTGCCAGCACAGCTGGGACAGAGACCTACAATGAGCAGTTCTTC.